The 27 T cell receptor beta chains in this list originate from one sample, sequenced in a study of early T cells in non-severe SARS-CoV-2 infection. TCRdb fed the 5' RACE reads into MiXCR, producing one record per CDR3 protein. The sample has fewer than 65,000 distinct CDR3 sequences, approximately 8% seen once; the top ten hold almost 4%. The sequences come from whole blood, collected at baseline. The receptors come from an adult who was a healthcare worker with PCR-confirmed SARS-CoV-2 infection or an uninfected control (not recorded which).

This clonotype was counted a few times. The chain carries TRBV2 and TRBJ2-2; D is unclear. The CDR3 covers 13 residues. Germline V gene data show CDR1 as SNHLY and CDR2 as FYNNEI. Trimming removed 6 bases at V and 2 bases at J, with 7 bases between. This CDR3 reads CASSQINTGELFF. The CDR3 DNA reads as TGTGCCAGCAGCCAAATAAACACCGGGGAGCTGTTTTTT.

This sequence joins TRBV12-3 or TRBV12-4 and TRBJ2-7; 8 bases are shared with TRBD2. This CDR3 has 15 amino acids. Unmatched junction bases numbered 9, after V lost 4 bases and J lost 4 bases. The CDR3 DNA reads TGTGCCAGCAGTTACCGTCTAGCGGGTTCGTACGAGCAGTACTTC. Amino acid sequence: CASSYRLAGSYEQYF.

This clonotype has only a few counts. The V call is TRBV6-2 or TRBV6-3, the J call TRBJ1-6; D gene ambiguous. V was pared by 7 bases and J by 7 bases, with 11 bases between. CDR1 and CDR2 from the germline V gene are MNHEY and SVGEGT. The CDR3 extends over 13 amino acids. DNA of the CDR3: TGTGCCAGCACCACTCTTCTCAATTCACCCCTCCACTTT. Its translation: CASTTLLNSPLHF.

There are a few counts of this clonotype. This chain connects TRBV18 to TRBJ2-3, with 10 positions matching TRBD1. CDR3 size: 18 residues. Unmatched junction bases numbered 16, after V lost 3 bases and J lost 7 bases. The germline V gene has CDR1 KGHSH and CDR2 LQKENI. This CDR3 is CASSPYPEGGQGRNTQYF. The CDR3 DNA is TGTGCCAGCTCACCTTACCCAGAAGGGGGACAGGGGAGGAATACGCAGTATTTT.

Remarks on this clonotype: At one end, the junction sequence differs from germline, possibly due to a read error. The rearrangement uses TRBV20-1 and TRBJ2-1; 10 bases are shared with TRBD2. This CDR3 has 17 amino acids. Germline-derived CDR1 and CDR2 are DFQATT and SNEGSKA (reference sequence). CDR3 residues: CGASRLAGLETYNEQFF. Written as DNA, the CDR3 is TGCGGTGCTAGCAGACTAGCGGGTCTCGAAACCTACAATGAGCAGTTCTTC.

This chain joins TRBV27 and TRBJ1-2; TRBD1 matches 10 bases. J gave up 7 bases and V 8 bases, and 13 bases lay outside the gene matches. The CDR3 has 15 amino acids. Germline CDR1 reads MNHEY; CDR2 reads SMNVEV (reference sequence). The CDR3 loop reads CASSSLGQGTSGYTF. The CDR3 nucleotides read TGTGCCAGCTCTAGCCTGGGACAGGGGACGTCTGGCTACACCTTC.

This clonotype was seen ten or more times. This chain connects TRBV7-6 to TRBJ1-2; TRBD1 matches 9 bases. J gave up 5 bases and V 3 bases, and 10 bases lay outside the gene matches. Germline CDR1 reads SGHVS; CDR2 reads FNYEAQ. The CDR3 contains 16 residues. The CDR3 loop is CASSFDRDRVGYGYTF. CDR3 nucleotides: TGTGCCAGCAGCTTTGACCGGGACAGGGTAGGGTATGGCTACACCTTC. Complete variable domain (other parts from reference TRBV7-6 and TRBJ1-2): GAGVSQSPRYKVTKRGQDVALRCDPISGHVSLYWYRQALGQGPEFLTYFNYEAQQDKSGLPNDRFSAERPEGSISTLTIQRTEQRDSAMYRCASSFDRDRVGYGYTFGSGTRLTVV.

This clonotype was seen only a few times. This chain joins TRBV21-1 and TRBJ2-5. TRBV21-1 is recorded as a pseudogene. The CDR3 consists of 12 residues. CDR3 loop: CASSKAPETQYF. The CDR3 DNA follows: TGTGCCAGCAGCAAAGCGCCGGAGACCCAGTACTTC.

This clonotype was observed many times. The genes are TRBV30 and TRBJ2-7, with D uncertain. V lost 3 bases and J 2 bases, leaving 8 bases between the germline ends. The CDR3 length is 12 residues. Per germline, CDR1 GTSNPN and CDR2 SVGIG (reference sequence). This chain's CDR3 is CAWSPGTYEQYF. Here the CDR3 DNA reads TGTGCCTGGAGCCCAGGAACCTACGAGCAGTACTTC.

This clonotype has ten or more counts. The junction differs from germline at one of its ends, possibly a read error. This chain connects TRBV5-1 to TRBJ2-3; D gene ambiguous. The CDR3 is made up of 13 amino acids. Germline CDR1 SGHRS, CDR2 YFSETQ. This chain's CDR3 is CASRLDGTDTQYF. The CDR3 DNA is TGCGCCAGCAGGTTGGATGGCACAGATACGCAGTATTTT.

V and J are TRBV29-1 and TRBJ2-7, with TRBD1 as a possible D gene (5 bases). Trimming took off 1 base at V and 2 bases at J, with 12 bases between the two ends. CDR1 is SQVTM, CDR2 ANQGSEA, per germline. This CDR3 contains 14 residues. The CDR3 is CSVEATRAPYEQYF. The CDR3 nucleotides are TGCAGCGTTGAAGCCACCAGGGCGCCCTACGAGCAGTACTTC.

This clonotype was recorded a few times. V and J are TRBV7-3 and TRBJ1-4; 9 nucleotides line up with TRBD1. The J segment lost 3 bases and the V segment lost 5 bases, leaving 4 bases of the junction unmatched. Looked up from germline, CDR1 is SGHTA and CDR2 is FQGTGA. The CDR3 loop spans 15 amino acids. As DNA, the CDR3 is TGTGCCAGCAGCCCGCGGGACAGGGCTAATGAAAAACTGTTTTTT. This codes for CASSPRDRANEKLFF.

This clonotype has a handful of counts. J is TRBJ2-1 and V is TRBV11-3, with D possibly matching TRBD2 (6 bases). V was pared by 3 bases and J by 2 bases, with 8 bases between. This CDR3 is built from 14 residues. Germline V gene sequence: CDR1 SGHNT, CDR2 YENEEA. The CDR3 reads CASSFGGAYNEQFF. The CDR3 DNA follows: TGTGCCAGCAGCTTCGGGGGAGCCTACAATGAGCAGTTCTTC.

The V call is TRBV7-9, the J call TRBJ2-1; no firm D call. Trimming cost V 5 bases and J 4 bases, with 12 bases left between them. This CDR3 contains 14 residues. CDR1 is SEHNR, CDR2 FQNEAQ, per germline (reference sequence). The CDR3: CASSPLGVYNEQFF. The CDR3 nucleotides read TGTGCCAGCAGCCCCCTAGGAGTTTACAATGAGCAGTTCTTC.

This clonotype was counted many times. The chain carries TRBV12-3 or TRBV12-4 and TRBJ2-2, with D hard to call. The CDR3 extends over 16 amino acids. With 6 bases removed from V and 6 bases from J, the gap between germline ends came to 20 bases. Written as DNA, the CDR3 is TGTGCCAGCAGCCAACTCAGAAGCGTTGTGGCCGGGGAGCTGTTTTTT. Translated: CASSQLRSVVAGELFF.

The chain recombines TRBV7-6 with TRBJ2-1; no definite D call. Germline lookup yields CDR1 SGHVS and CDR2 FNYEAQ. This CDR3 comprises 13 residues. The V and J ends lost 6 bases and 3 bases respectively, with 9 bases between them. The CDR3, as DNA: TGTGCCAGCAGTATCGGCTTCTACAATGAGCAGTTCTTC. Translating gives CASSIGFYNEQFF.

This clonotype was picked up a small number of times. The genes are TRBV29-1 and TRBJ1-1; D is unresolved. This CDR3 has 12 amino acids. V lost 5 bases, J lost 4 bases, and 11 bases lay in between. Germline CDR1 and CDR2: SQVTM and ANQGSEA. In nucleotides, the CDR3 is TGCAGCGTTTTAGGTGGAACCACTGAAGCTTTCTTT. Protein product: CSVLGGTTEAFF.

This clonotype was counted only a few times. The rearrangement links TRBV5-8 to TRBJ1-2; D is possibly TRBD1 (6 bases). The CDR3 is 14 residues long. Germline V CDR1 and CDR2: SGHTS, YDEGEE. The germline V and J ends were trimmed by 1 base and 3 bases, with 10 bases remaining between them. CDR3: CASSLWTAHYGYTF. The CDR3 nucleotides read TGTGCCAGCAGCTTGTGGACAGCTCACTATGGCTACACCTTC.

This clonotype was recorded a few times. The chain recombines TRBV5-6 with TRBJ2-7; the D is unclear. V lost 0 bases and J 3 bases, leaving 10 bases between the germline ends. CDR1 is SGHDT, CDR2 YYEEEE, per germline. The length of the CDR3 is 14 residues. The CDR3 nucleotides are TGTGCCAGCAGCTTGGCCGGGCGGCGCTACGAGCAGTACTTC. This sequence encodes CASSLAGRRYEQYF.

The table lists this clonotype with many counts. This chain connects TRBV2 to TRBJ1-5, with D perhaps TRBD1 (6 bases). The germline V gene encodes CDR1 SNHLY and CDR2 FYNNEI. The V and J ends lost 7 bases and 2 bases respectively, with 12 bases between them. The CDR3 runs 14 residues. The CDR3 DNA is TGTGCCAGCACCCCAAACAGGGGCAATCAGCCCCAGCATTTT. As protein: CASTPNRGNQPQHF.

This clonotype was counted many times. The chain has TRBV5-1 and TRBJ2-1; D not certain. Trimming shortened V by 0 bases and J by 2 bases, and 9 bases separated the two germline ends. This CDR3 has 15 amino acids. Germline V lookup: CDR1 SGHRS, CDR2 YFSETQ. CDR3 nucleotides: TGCGCCAGCAGCTTGGGACACCCAACCTACAATGAGCAGTTCTTC. Translation gives CASSLGHPTYNEQFF.

This clonotype was found many times. The chain couples TRBV29-1 to TRBJ1-2; TRBD1 matches 10 bases. This CDR3 spans 12 amino acids. After removal of 6 bases from V and 8 bases from J, the junction contained 6 bases not matched to a gene. CDR1 SQVTM and CDR2 ANQGSEA come from the germline V gene. The CDR3 DNA sequence: TGCAGCGTGGACAGGGGGATAAGGGGCTACACCTTC. As protein: CSVDRGIRGYTF.

The rearrangement joins TRBV29-1 to TRBJ2-2; possibly TRBD1 for D (6 bases). The germline CDR1 and CDR2 sequences are SQVTM and ANQGSEA. V was pared by 0 bases and J by 2 bases, with 10 bases between. The CDR3 is 15 residues long. CDR3 sequence reads: CSVEDRGGNTGELFF. The CDR3 nucleotides are TGCAGCGTTGAAGATCGAGGGGGTAACACCGGGGAGCTGTTTTTT.

The rearrangement links TRBV20-1 to TRBJ1-1; D remains ambiguous. CDR1 DFQATT and CDR2 SNEGSKA come from the germline V gene (reference sequence). The V end lost 2 bases, the J end lost 3 bases, and 7 bases lay between the germline ends. The CDR3 spans 12 residues. In DNA, the CDR3 is TGCAGTGCTAGACTCCGGGACACTGAAGCTTTCTTT. Amino acid sequence: CSARLRDTEAFF.

This clonotype turned up a few times. This chain joins TRBV29-1 and TRBJ2-3; no definite D call. The CDR3 spans 15 residues. Trimming left V 5 bases short and J 0 bases short, with 15 bases between. The germline V gene has CDR1 SQVTM and CDR2 ANQGSEA. The CDR3 here is CSVFPGHPSTDTQYF. The CDR3 coding sequence is TGCAGCGTTTTTCCGGGTCACCCTAGCACAGATACGCAGTATTTT.

The table lists this clonotype with a few counts. The rearrangement uses TRBV5-5 and TRBJ2-7, with D possibly TRBD1 on 5 matching bases. Trimming pared 0 bases from V and 4 bases from J, leaving 11 bases between. Germline-derived CDR1 and CDR2 are SGHKS and YYEKEE (reference sequence). CDR3 size: 14 residues. The CDR3: CASSLGQGLYEQYF. CDR3 bases: TGTGCCAGCAGCTTGGGGCAGGGTCTATACGAGCAGTACTTC. Supplemented by reference TRBV5-5 and TRBJ2-7, the full variable domain reads DAGVTQSPTHLIKTRGQQVTLRCSPISGHKSVSWYQQVLGQGPQFIFQYYEKEERGRGNFPDRFSARQFPNYSSELNVNALLLGDSALYLCASSLGQGLYEQYFGPGTRLTVT.

By sample share, this clonotype is medium-sized (0.01 to 0.1%). The chain joins TRBV7-9 to TRBJ2-3; D gene uncertain. Trimming cost V 5 bases and J 1 base, with 4 bases left between them. The CDR3 runs 12 residues. The germline V gene has CDR1 SEHNR and CDR2 FQNEAQ (reference sequence). The CDR3 DNA reads as TGTGCCAGCAGCAGGGGCACAGATACGCAGTATTTT. Protein: CASSRGTDTQYF.